This T cell receptor (beta chain) was recorded in a study of blood T cell repertoires in COVID-19. Study details: Samples came from the United States, Italy and Spain, spanning acute and convalescent COVID-19. PBMCs, B-cell-depleted T cells, or T cells provided the cDNA or gDNA that made up the material.

The CDR3 covers 16 residues. Germline V CDR1 and CDR2: SGHTA, FQGNSA. The V end was cut by 1 base, the J end by 11 bases, with 21 bases between. Per the original methods: Amplification of reference gene primers was used by the study to estimate nucleated cell counts. Repertoires were generated with immunoSEQ multiplex PCR, while TCRdb's copy carries only in-frame clones and drops some. V and J calls and clone size are given by that table; D and trimming were obtained from the DNA. The sample shows some 150,000 clones, 88% of them seen only once. The clonotype comes from a woman in her sixties with acute or convalescent COVID-19. The sequencing input was peripheral blood. The J gene is TRBJ1-5, the V gene TRBV7-2; D not resolved. CDR3 bases: TGTGCCAGCAGCTTAGGGGCCGAACGTGGTTGGTCGGCCCAGCATTTT. Encoded protein: CASSLGAERGWSAQHF.